The clone carrying this T cell receptor (beta chain) showed up just once. The antigen is not known. The CDR3 runs to 15 residues. The V segment lost 1 base and the J segment 4 bases; nucleotides outside the gene matches: 8. Germline lookup yields CDR1 SGHTS and CDR2 YDEGEE. The source of the sample is a study of cytomegalovirus exposure and HLA in healthy donors. Study-level findings and limits: Among TCR sequences, most were rare, though some public TCRs appeared in many donors. An analysis that was carried out later associated 15,000 to 20,000 TCR beta sequences with HLA alleles at 0.05 false discovery rate.

The study ran its PCR with 60 Vbeta and 13 Jbeta primers. TCRdb's copy holds only in-frame clones and misses some; the assay was immunoSEQ multiplex PCR. The data show 120,000 or so clones, roughly 76% seen once. This clonotype was obtained from a young man in good health and CMV-seronegative. The sample comprised PBMCs. The chain is built from TRBV5-8 and TRBJ2-7, with 7 nucleotides matching TRBD2. The chain's CDR3 is CASSLRAGVGYEQYF. The CDR3 DNA is TGTGCCAGCAGCTTGCGTGCGGGGGTAGGATACGAGCAGTACTTC.